The entry that follows covers one T cell receptor (beta chain) sequence. How the authors handled the data: Nucleated cell number was recorded as an estimate derived from reference gene primer amplification. Using immunoSEQ multiplex PCR, the repertoire was profiled, and TCRdb retains in-frame clones only, with some absent. V, J and clone size reflect that table, while D and trimming were determined from the DNA. Of a few hundred thousand clones listed, roughly 90% are singletons. This sample is part of a study of blood T cell repertoires in COVID-19. Background on the study: Acute-phase and convalescent COVID-19 samples originated in the United States, Italy and Spain.

The CDR3 consists of 15 residues. V shed 2 bases, J shed 4 bases, and the junction held 6 bases outside the gene matches. Germline CDR1 is MNHEY and CDR2 is SVGAGI. The source of this sequence is a human donor in a cohort sampled during active COVID-19. Sequencing was done on a sample of peripheral blood. This sequence joins TRBV6-5 and TRBJ2-7; 9 bases fit TRBD2. The CDR3 coding sequence is TGTGCCAGCAGTTACGGCCGACTAGCGGAATACGAGCAGTACTTC. Residues: CASSYGRLAEYEQYF.